The present T cell receptor (beta chain) was sequenced within a study of shared clonotypes between healthy human individuals. Each sorted subset replicate got 200 ng genomic DNA, tens of thousands of genomes. Original handling: Junction-only immunoSEQ data arrived without quality scores, meaning filtering differed. Repertoires were generated with immunoSEQ multiplex PCR, while TCRdb's copy carries only in-frame clones and drops some. V and J calls plus clone size are reproduced from that table; the DNA served to infer D and trimming. This table holds nearly 1,000,000 clones, less than 85% found once. The ends were cut back, 3 bases at V and 0 bases at J, with 8 bases in the middle. Germline assignment: CDR1 GTSNPN and CDR2 SVGIG (reference sequence). There are 13 residues in the CDR3.

Sequencing was performed on memory CD4+ T cells sorted from blood. Sample subset: CD45RA-negative fraction. The TCR originated in a man between 18 and 29 years old in good health. This chain links TRBV30 with TRBJ1-1; D is unclear. The CDR3 nucleotides read TGTGCCTGGAGGAGAACCTTGAACACTGAAGCTTTCTTT. Its translation is CAWRRTLNTEAFF.